This T cell receptor beta chain is drawn from a study of blood T cell repertoires in COVID-19. Clones were sequenced by immunoSEQ multiplex PCR, and TCRdb holds only the in-frame ones, with some missing. This sample carries some 60,000 clones, roughly 88% of them seen once, and the ten largest clones take 1.5% to 2%. Trimming took off 6 bases at V and 0 bases at J, with 20 bases between the two ends. CDR1 and CDR2 from the germline V gene are MNHEY and SVGEGT. The CDR3 runs 17 residues. The sample comprised peripheral blood. This sequence was found in a human donor in a cohort sampled during active COVID-19. The chain combines TRBV6-2 or TRBV6-3 with TRBJ1-2; the D is unclear. The CDR3 spells CASSPRWGMRANYGYTF. Here the CDR3 DNA reads TGTGCCAGCAGCCCTCGCTGGGGAATGAGGGCTAACTATGGCTACACCTTC.